The present TCR beta chain was sequenced within a study of tumor and adjacent non-tumor tissue in lung cancer. Study in general: Stage I to III disease affected 10 men and roughly five women aged roughly 31 to 80.

This sample's RNA came from whole unsorted tissue. The normal lung tissue was taken more than 3 cm from the tumor edge. Study results and caveats: Tumor repertoires had a smaller top 100 clone share than normal lung. Tumor tissue had significantly higher TCR diversity than normal lung. Shorter survival was associated with higher TCR diversity in tumors.

As regards this clonotype: Antigen specificity is unknown.

CDR1 SGHAT and CDR2 FQNNGV come from the germline V gene. V was shortened by 10 bases and J by 8 bases, with 24 bases between the two germline ends. CDR3 length: 15 amino acids. TCRbeta libraries were built with three rounds of nested PCR, modified from ARM-PCR. TCRdb re-analysed the multiplex PCR reads in MiXCR, keeping a single row per CDR3 protein. Here the sample spans approximately 62,000 distinct CDR3 sequences, more than 55% being singletons. The clonotype originates from a man between 65 and 85 years old with non-small cell lung cancer. The chain links TRBV11-2 to TRBJ2-1; D tentatively reads TRBD1 or TRBD2 (5 bases each). The material sequenced was distant non-tumor lung tissue. This chain's CDR3 is CATSRMSQGGDEQFF. The CDR3 region has the DNA TGTGCCACTAGCCGGATGTCCCAGGGCGGAGATGAGCAGTTCTTC.